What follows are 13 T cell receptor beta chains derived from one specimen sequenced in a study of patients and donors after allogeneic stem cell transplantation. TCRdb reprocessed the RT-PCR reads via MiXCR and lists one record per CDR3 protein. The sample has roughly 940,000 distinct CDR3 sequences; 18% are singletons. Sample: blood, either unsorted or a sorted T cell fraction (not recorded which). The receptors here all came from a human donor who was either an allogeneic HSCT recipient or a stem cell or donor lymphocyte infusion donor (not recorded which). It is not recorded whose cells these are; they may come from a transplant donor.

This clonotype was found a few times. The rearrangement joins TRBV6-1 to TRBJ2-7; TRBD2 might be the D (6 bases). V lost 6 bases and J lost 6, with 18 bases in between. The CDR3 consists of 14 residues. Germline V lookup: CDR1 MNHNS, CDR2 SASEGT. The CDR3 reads CASSRDSRFSEQYF. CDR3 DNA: TGTGCCAGCAGCCGGGACTCCCGATTCTCCGAGCAGTACTTC.

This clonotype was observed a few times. The CDR3 DNA reads as TGTGCCAGCAGCCGAGGGACAGGGGTTTACGAGCAGTACTTC. Its translation is CASSRGTGVYEQYF. The chain employs TRBV7-8 and TRBJ2-7; 10 bases fit TRBD1. V shed 5 bases, J shed 4 bases, and the junction held 5 bases outside the gene matches. The CDR3 loop spans 14 amino acids. The germline V gene encodes CDR1 SGHVS and CDR2 FQNEAQ.

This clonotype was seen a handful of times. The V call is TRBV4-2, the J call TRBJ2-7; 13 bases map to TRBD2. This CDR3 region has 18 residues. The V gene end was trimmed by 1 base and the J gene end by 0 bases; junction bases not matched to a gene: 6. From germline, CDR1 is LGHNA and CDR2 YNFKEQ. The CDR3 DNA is TGTGCCAGCAGCCAAGGGACTAGCGGGGGCGGTAGCTCCTACGAGCAGTACTTC. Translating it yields CASSQGTSGGGSSYEQYF.

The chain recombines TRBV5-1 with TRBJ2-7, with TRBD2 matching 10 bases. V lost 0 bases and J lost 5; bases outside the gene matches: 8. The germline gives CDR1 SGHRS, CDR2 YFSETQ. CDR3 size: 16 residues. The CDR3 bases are TGCGCCAGCAGCTTGGTCACTAGCGGGGACTTACACGAGCAGTACTTC. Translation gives CASSLVTSGDLHEQYF.

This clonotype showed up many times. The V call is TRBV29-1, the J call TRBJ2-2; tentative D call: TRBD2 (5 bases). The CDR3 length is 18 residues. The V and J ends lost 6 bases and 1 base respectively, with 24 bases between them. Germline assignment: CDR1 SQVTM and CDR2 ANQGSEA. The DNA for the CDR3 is TGCAGCGTCCTCTCCCGTGGCAGGAGGTTCGGGAACACCGGGGAGCTGTTTTTT. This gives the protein CSVLSRGRRFGNTGELFF.

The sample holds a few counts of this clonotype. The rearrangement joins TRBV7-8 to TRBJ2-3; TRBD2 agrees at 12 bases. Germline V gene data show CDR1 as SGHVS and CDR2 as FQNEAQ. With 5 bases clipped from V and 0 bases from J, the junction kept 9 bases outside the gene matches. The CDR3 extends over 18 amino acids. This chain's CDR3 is CASSPTSGGTTSTDTQYF. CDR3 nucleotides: TGTGCCAGCAGCCCGACTAGCGGGGGAACTACTAGCACAGATACGCAGTATTTT.

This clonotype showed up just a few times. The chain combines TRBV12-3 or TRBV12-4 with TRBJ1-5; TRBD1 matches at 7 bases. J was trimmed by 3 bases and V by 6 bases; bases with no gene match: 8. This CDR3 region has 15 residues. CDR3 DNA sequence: TGTGCCAGCAGATTTAGGGGGCCCGACAATCAGCCCCAGCATTTT. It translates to CASRFRGPDNQPQHF.

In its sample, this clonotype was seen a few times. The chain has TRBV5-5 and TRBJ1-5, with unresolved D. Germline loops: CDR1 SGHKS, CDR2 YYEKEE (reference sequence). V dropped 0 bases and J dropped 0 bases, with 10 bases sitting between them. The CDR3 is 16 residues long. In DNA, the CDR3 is TGTGCCAGCAGCTTGGTGGGAGGACTTAGCAATCAGCCCCAGCATTTT. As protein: CASSLVGGLSNQPQHF.

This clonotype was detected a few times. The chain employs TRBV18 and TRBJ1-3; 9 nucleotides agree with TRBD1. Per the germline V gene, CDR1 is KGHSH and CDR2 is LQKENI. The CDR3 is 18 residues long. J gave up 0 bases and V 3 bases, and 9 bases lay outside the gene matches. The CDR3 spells CASSPGQGPLSSGNTIYF. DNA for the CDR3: TGTGCCAGCTCACCGGGACAGGGCCCTTTGAGCTCTGGAAACACCATATATTTT.

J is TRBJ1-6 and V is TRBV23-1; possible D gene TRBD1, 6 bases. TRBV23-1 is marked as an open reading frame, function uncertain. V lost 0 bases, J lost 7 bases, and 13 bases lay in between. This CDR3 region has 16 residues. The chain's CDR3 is CASSQSGQRANSPLHF. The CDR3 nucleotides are TGCGCCAGCAGTCAATCAGGACAGAGAGCCAATTCACCCCTCCACTTT.

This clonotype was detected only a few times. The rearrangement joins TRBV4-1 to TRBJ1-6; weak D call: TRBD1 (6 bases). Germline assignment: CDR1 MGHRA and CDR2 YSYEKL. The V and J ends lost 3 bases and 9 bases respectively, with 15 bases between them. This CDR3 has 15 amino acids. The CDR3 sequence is CASSQWPPQGSPLHF. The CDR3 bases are TGCGCCAGCAGCCAGTGGCCTCCACAGGGTTCACCCCTCCACTTT.

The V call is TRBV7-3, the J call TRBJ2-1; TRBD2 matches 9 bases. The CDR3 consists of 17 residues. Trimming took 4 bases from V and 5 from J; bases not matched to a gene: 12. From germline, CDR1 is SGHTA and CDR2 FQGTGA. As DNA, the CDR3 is TGTGCCAGCAGCTCCTCTACCCTGTTAGCGGGAGACAATGAGCAGTTCTTC. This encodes CASSSSTLLAGDNEQFF.

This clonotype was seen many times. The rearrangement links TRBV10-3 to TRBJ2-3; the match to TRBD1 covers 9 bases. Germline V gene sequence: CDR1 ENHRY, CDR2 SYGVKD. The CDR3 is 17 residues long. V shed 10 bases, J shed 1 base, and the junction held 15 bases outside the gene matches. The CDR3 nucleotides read TGTGCCACCCTAACTCCTCCGGGACAGGGAGGCACAGATACGCAGTATTTT. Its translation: CATLTPPGQGGTDTQYF.